The 18 T cell receptor beta chains below come from one sample, sequenced in a study of blood T cell repertoires in COVID-19. Produced via immunoSEQ multiplex PCR; TCRdb's table is partial and in-frame only. The sample consists of 250,000 or so clones, over 70% of them appearing once. Sequencing input: peripheral blood. Receptors originate from a woman older than 75 with acute or convalescent COVID-19.

The rearrangement uses TRBV13 and TRBJ1-1; D gene ambiguous. Germline CDR1 PRHDT, CDR2 FYEKMQ (reference sequence). The length of the CDR3 is 17 residues. Trimming took off 1 base at V and 1 base at J, with 16 bases between the two ends. CDR3 nucleotides: TGTGCCAGCAGCTTAGCCGGGGTCCGATCAAGGAACACTGAAGCTTTCTTT. Translated, it gives CASSLAGVRSRNTEAFF.

This clone occurred once. The rearrangement uses TRBV12-5 and TRBJ2-7, with TRBD2 matching 12 bases. Germline CDR1 LGHNT, CDR2 FRNRAP. After removal of 6 bases from V and 2 bases from J, the junction contained 8 bases not matched to a gene. The CDR3 totals 16 residues. The CDR3 here is CASGRTSGTWTYEQYF. CDR3 DNA sequence: TGTGCTAGTGGCCGGACTAGCGGGACTTGGACCTACGAGCAGTACTTC.

This sequence joins TRBV19 and TRBJ1-2; D perhaps matches TRBD1 (6 bases). Trimming pared 7 bases from V and 4 bases from J, leaving 19 bases between. The CDR3 extends over 15 amino acids. Germline V CDR1 and CDR2: LNHDA, SQIVND (reference sequence). The CDR3 region has the DNA TGTGCCAGTACCAGAGCGACGGGGGGCTCCTATGGCTACACCTTC. Translation gives CASTRATGGSYGYTF.

This clone was seen a single time. V is TRBV11-1 and J is TRBJ1-1; perhaps TRBD1 as D (5 bases). Looked up from germline, CDR1 is SGHAT and CDR2 is FQDESV (reference sequence). The ends were cut back, 1 base at V and 2 bases at J, with 8 bases in the middle. This CDR3 has 14 amino acids. The CDR3 nucleotides read TGTGCCAGCAGCTTAGGAGACAGAAACACTGAAGCTTTCTTT. Protein product: CASSLGDRNTEAFF.

The J gene is TRBJ2-5, the V gene TRBV5-1; 7 bases match TRBD1. This CDR3 comprises 13 residues. V trimming: 3 bases; J trimming: 5 bases; junction bases outside the gene matches: 4. Germline assignment: CDR1 SGHRS and CDR2 YFSETQ. CDR3 sequence (DNA): TGCGCCAGCAGCTACGACAGGGCTGAGACCCAGTACTTC. The encoded protein is CASSYDRAETQYF.

The chain links TRBV6-1 to TRBJ2-1; 14 nucleotides line up with TRBD2. CDR1 MNHNS and CDR2 SASEGT come from the germline V gene. J lost 1 base, V lost 4 bases, and 9 bases had no gene match. The CDR3 is made up of 19 amino acids. CDR3 bases: TGTGCCAGCAGTGGGCGGGGACTAGCGGGAGTGAGGTCCTACAATGAGCAGTTCTTC. Encoded protein: CASSGRGLAGVRSYNEQFF.

This clone is a singleton in its sample. The chain is built from TRBV6-5 and TRBJ1-5; the match to TRBD1 covers 8 bases. This CDR3 spans 14 amino acids. Germline CDR1 is MNHEY and CDR2 is SVGAGI. The V and J ends lost 6 bases and 6 bases, in that order; junction bases with no gene match: 7. This CDR3 is CASRQTGEGQPQHF. The CDR3 region has the DNA TGTGCCAGCAGACAGACAGGGGAGGGTCAGCCCCAGCATTTT.

This rearrangement joins TRBV7-9 to TRBJ1-2; possibly TRBD1 for D (5 bases). The CDR3 is made up of 14 amino acids. Germline V gene data show CDR1 as SEHNR and CDR2 as FQNEAQ (reference sequence). Trimming left V 5 bases short and J 5 bases short, with 15 bases between. CDR3 residues: CASSRGGSLYGYTF. As DNA, the CDR3 is TGTGCCAGCAGCCGGGGGGGTTCTCTTTATGGCTACACCTTC.

This clone was counted only a few times. A much larger clone lies one base from this, so it may be a read error. This chain links TRBV7-2 with TRBJ1-1; 8 bases are a match to TRBD1. The CDR3 is made up of 13 amino acids. CDR1 is SGHTA, CDR2 FQGNSA, per germline. The V and J ends lost 2 bases and 4 bases, in that order; junction bases with no gene match: 0. The CDR3 reads CASSLQGATEAFF. CDR3 bases: TGTGCCAGCAGCTTACAGGGGGCCACTGAAGCTTTCTTT.

This chain joins TRBV5-1 and TRBJ2-5, with TRBD2 matching 12 bases. V shed 4 bases and J 3 bases; nucleotides not matched to a gene: 1. Looked up from germline, CDR1 is SGHRS and CDR2 is YFSETQ. The CDR3 has 14 amino acids. CDR3 loop: CASSLAGGEETQYF. CDR3 sequence (DNA): TGCGCCAGCAGCCTAGCGGGAGGGGAAGAGACCCAGTACTTC.

The chain recombines TRBV7-2 with TRBJ1-2; 9 bases line up with TRBD1. From germline, CDR1 is SGHTA and CDR2 FQGNSA. The CDR3 loop spans 15 amino acids. Trimming removed 1 base from V and 5 bases from J; junction bases left unmatched: 5. The CDR3, as DNA: TGTGCCAGCAGCTTAGAAGGGACAGGGCCTTATGGCTACACCTTC. This encodes CASSLEGTGPYGYTF.

The CDR3 loop reads CASSRIPGLGYTGELFF. In DNA, the CDR3 is TGTGCCAGCAGCCGGATTCCGGGACTAGGGTACACCGGGGAGCTGTTTTTT. The chain uses TRBV5-6 and TRBJ2-2, with 8 bases aligning to TRBD2. Trimming removed 4 bases from V and 3 bases from J; junction bases left unmatched: 11. Germline CDR1 SGHDT, CDR2 YYEEEE. The CDR3 is made up of 17 amino acids.

A note on this clone: Being one base from a much bigger clone, this may be a read error. The rearrangement joins TRBV5-6 to TRBJ1-2, with a weak D call TRBD1 (6 bases). Germline assignment: CDR1 SGHDT and CDR2 YYEEEE. The V end was cut by 3 bases, the J end by 6 bases, with 18 bases between. The CDR3 is 15 amino acids. CDR3 bases: TGTGCCAGCAGCTGGGGGGGCGGTGTAGGGAATGGCTACACCTTC. This sequence encodes CASSWGGGVGNGYTF.

This chain's CDR3 is CASSSAGQGVEQYF. CDR3 nucleotide sequence: TGTGCCAGCAGCTCCGCGGGACAGGGCGTCGAGCAGTACTTC. V is TRBV6-5 and J is TRBJ2-7, with TRBD1 matching over 9 bases. The CDR3 sequence is 14 residues long. Looked up from germline, CDR1 is MNHEY and CDR2 is SVGAGI. V lost 6 bases to trimming and J lost 6 bases; unmatched junction nucleotides: 9.

The chain joins TRBV30 to TRBJ1-2, with D unresolved. The CDR3 contains 16 residues. The V end was cut by 1 base, the J end by 5 bases, with 20 bases between. Germline values: CDR1 GTSNPN, CDR2 SVGIG (reference sequence). The CDR3 DNA is TGTGCCTGGAGTGGCTGGGAGGCGGAATGGGGATATGGCTACACCTTC. Amino acids: CAWSGWEAEWGYGYTF.

The chain has TRBV7-2 and TRBJ2-7; the match to TRBD2 covers 10 bases. With V trimmed by 0 bases and J by 0 bases, 8 bases remained unmatched. Germline assignment: CDR1 SGHTA and CDR2 FQGNSA. The CDR3 loop spans 18 amino acids. The DNA of the CDR3 is TGTGCCAGCAGCTTAGCTCTAGCGGGGGTCCTGACCTCCTACGAGCAGTACTTC. Its translation is CASSLALAGVLTSYEQYF.

This clone was recorded at least ten times. This CDR3 is also generated by other DNA sequences in the sample. This chain uses TRBV7-2 with TRBJ2-7; D is unclear. Germline-derived CDR1 and CDR2 are SGHTA and FQGNSA. The CDR3 runs to 13 residues. Trimming shortened V by 2 bases and J by 0 bases, and 5 bases separated the two germline ends. The CDR3 coding sequence is TGTGCCAGCAGCTTACAGCGCTCCTACGAGCAGTACTTC. This codes for CASSLQRSYEQYF. Together with reference TRBV7-2 and TRBJ2-7, the CDR3 gives the full variable domain: GAGVSQSPSNKVTEKGKDVELRCDPISGHTALYWYRQSLGQGLEFLIYFQGNSAPDKSGLPSDRFSAERTGGSVSTLTIQRTQQEDSAVYLCASSLQRSYEQYFGPGTRLTVT.

The chain employs TRBV27 and TRBJ2-7; TRBD2 matches at 8 bases. The CDR3 contains 16 residues. The J segment lost 6 bases and the V segment lost 4 bases, leaving 14 bases of the junction unmatched. Germline loops: CDR1 MNHEY, CDR2 SMNVEV (reference sequence). The CDR3, as DNA: TGTGCCAGCAGTTCCCATGTGTCGGGAGGGATTGGCGAGCAGTACTTC. Its protein product is CASSSHVSGGIGEQYF.